The rows below give T cell receptor beta chains drawn from one sample of a study of T-cell reconstitution after alpha-beta-depleted transplantation in children. TCRdb re-analysed the PCR reads in MiXCR, keeping a single row per CDR3 protein. There are about 360,000 distinct CDR3 sequences in the sample; about an eighth occur only once, and around 4.5% lies in the top ten. Sequenced material: PBMCs, taken from the stem cell graft. The receptors shown here come from a human donor who donated a stem cell graft to a child with Fanconi anemia. CDR3s include the opening cysteine and the closing phenylalanine or tryptophan. A D gene is named only where the DNA matches it firmly. Clone sizes are given selectively: once, few, many, or a class where the clone is expanded.

J | D | V | size | CDR3 | DNA
TRBJ2-2 | - | TRBV6-1 | few | CASRRDGLNTGELFF | TGTGCCAGCAGGAGGGACGGACTTAACACCGGGGAGCTGTTTTTT
TRBJ2-1 | - | TRBV29-1 | - | CSVALGYNEQFF | TGCAGCGTTGCTCTGGGGTACAATGAGCAGTTCTTC
TRBJ2-7 | TRBD1 | TRBV5-1 | once | CASSSDRGWDEQYF | TGCGCCAGCAGCTCAGACAGGGGTTGGGACGAGCAGTACTTC
TRBJ1-5 | - | TRBV7-2 | - | CASSSFGGRQPQHF | TGTGCCAGCAGCTCCTTTGGAGGACGACAGCCCCAGCATTTT
TRBJ2-1 | - | TRBV2 | - | CASSAIQGWEQFF | TGTGCCAGCAGTGCAATCCAGGGGTGGGAGCAGTTCTTC
TRBJ2-1 | - | TRBV7-3 | - | CASSARPYNEQFF | TGTGCCAGCAGTGCTCGGCCCTACAATGAGCAGTTCTTC
TRBJ2-3 | TRBD2 | TRBV7-2 | - | CASSLVPAGGTDTQYF | TGTGCCAGCAGCTTAGTCCCAGCGGGGGGAACAGATACGCAGTATTTT
TRBJ1-1 | - | TRBV5-5 | few | CASSLEGANTEAFF | TGTGCCAGCAGCTTGGAGGGAGCGAACACTGAAGCTTTCTTT
TRBJ1-2 | - | TRBV5-6 | few | CASSLWATGPINGYTF | TGTGCCAGCAGCTTGTGGGCGACGGGGCCTATCAATGGCTACACCTTC
TRBJ1-1 | - | TRBV5-1 | many | CASSRGLENTEAFF | TGCGCCAGCAGTAGGGGGTTGGAGAACACTGAAGCTTTCTTT
TRBJ2-5 | TRBD2 | TRBV28 | - | CASLGGSETQYF | TGTGCCAGCCTCGGGGGGAGCGAGACCCAGTACTTC
TRBJ2-2 | TRBD2 | TRBV7-8 | - | CASSPRGSGGAGELFF | TGTGCCAGCAGCCCCCGGGGTAGCGGGGGGGCCGGGGAGCTGTTTTTT
TRBJ2-3 | - | TRBV4-3 | - | CASSPRTPEDTQYF | TGCGCCAGCAGCCCGCGGACCCCCGAAGATACGCAGTATTTT
TRBJ2-5 | - | TRBV3-1 | - | CASSQSRVRETQYF | TGTGCCAGCAGCCAGTCCAGGGTCCGAGAGACCCAGTACTTC
TRBJ2-5 | - | TRBV29-1 | many | CSVEDPGQETQYF | TGCAGCGTTGAAGATCCTGGACAAGAGACCCAGTACTTC
TRBJ2-7 | - | TRBV29-1 | few | CSVKRQADSYEQYF | TGCAGCGTTAAACGGCAGGCGGACAGTTACGAGCAGTACTTC
TRBJ2-5 | - | TRBV29-1 | many | CSVLFETQYF | TGCAGCGTCTTATTCGAGACCCAGTACTTC
TRBJ1-1 | - | TRBV5-6 | - | CASSFNTENTEAFF | TGTGCCAGCAGCTTTAATACAGAGAACACTGAAGCTTTCTTT
TRBJ2-7 | - | TRBV11-2 | few | CASSLGGRHEQYF | TGTGCCAGCAGCTTAGGGGGTAGACACGAGCAGTACTTC
TRBJ2-3 | TRBD2 | TRBV12-3/TRBV12-4 | - | CASSQGTSGGADTQYF | TGTGCCAGCAGTCAGGGGACTAGCGGGGGGGCAGATACGCAGTATTTT
TRBJ2-3 | - | TRBV27 | few | CASSFGHGQNTQYF | TGTGCCAGCAGTTTTGGGCACGGCCAAAATACGCAGTATTTT
TRBJ2-4 | - | TRBV5-4 | - | CASSLGDYDIQYF | TGTGCCAGCAGCTTAGGAGACTATGACATTCAGTACTTC
TRBJ1-2 | - | TRBV25-1 | few | CASSELVGGYTF | TGTGCCAGCAGTGAACTGGTGGGTGGCTACACCTTC
TRBJ2-2 | - | TRBV2 | many | CASRPGELFF | TGTGCCAGCAGGCCCGGGGAGCTGTTTTTT
TRBJ2-5 | TRBD2 | TRBV3-1 | - | CASSQDFDSGSQETQYF | TGTGCCAGCAGCCAAGATTTTGATAGCGGGAGTCAAGAGACCCAGTACTTC
TRBJ1-1 | - | TRBV27 | few | CASSFMGPRASGSTEAFF | TGTGCCAGCAGTTTTATGGGGCCAAGGGCCTCCGGGAGCACTGAAGCTTTCTTT